A selection of T cell receptor beta chains follows, all from one sample in a study of beta chain features in type 1 diabetes. TCRdb keeps only in-frame clones here, not all; method: immunoSEQ multiplex PCR. The table records hundreds of thousands of clones, roughly 16% of them present only once. The sequenced material came from naive CD4+ T cells from blood. The receptors here all came from a man younger than 35 in good health. CDR3s include the opening cysteine and the closing phenylalanine or tryptophan. Fields, in order: V gene, J gene, D gene, clone size, CDR3 length, CDR3 protein, CDR3 DNA. The D gene is left open where the match is weak. Clone sizes are given selectively: once, few, many, or a class where the clone is expanded.

TRBV4-3	TRBJ2-2	.	.	15	CASSLDRWNTGELFF	TGCGCCAGCAGCCTTGACAGGTGGAACACCGGGGAGCTGTTTTTT
TRBV7-9	TRBJ2-7	TRBD2	few	16	CASSLAGGPSSYEQYF	TGTGCCAGCAGCTTAGCGGGAGGGCCTAGCTCCTACGAGCAGTACTTC
TRBV7-2	TRBJ1-1	.	.	14	CASSLQYLNTEAFF	TGTGCCAGCAGCTTGCAGTATTTGAACACTGAAGCTTTCTTT
TRBV11-2	TRBJ2-3	TRBD2	few	15	CASTRGDLSTDTQYF	TGTGCCAGCACCCGGGGGGACCTTAGCACAGATACGCAGTATTTT
TRBV28	TRBJ2-7	.	.	12	CASRSGPTQQYF	TGTGCCAGCAGGTCAGGACCGACGCAGCAGTACTTC
TRBV4-3	TRBJ2-3	.	.	14	CASSQDHSTDTQYF	TGCGCCAGCAGCCAAGATCACAGCACAGATACGCAGTATTTT
TRBV19	TRBJ1-1	.	.	13	CASTNKGSTEAFF	TGTGCCAGTACGAATAAAGGATCCACTGAAGCTTTCTTT
TRBV6-6	TRBJ2-1	TRBD1	few	15	CASSPRDSGSNEQFF	TGTGCCAGCAGCCCCCGGGACAGTGGATCCAATGAGCAGTTCTTC
TRBV4-3	TRBJ2-3	.	many	13	CASSQGSTDTQYF	TGCGCCAGCAGCCAAGGAAGCACAGATACGCAGTATTTT
TRBV2	TRBJ1-1	.	few	16	CASRGEVRLVGTEAFF	TGTGCCAGCAGGGGGGAAGTTAGGTTGGTAGGCACTGAAGCTTTCTTT
TRBV28	TRBJ2-1	.	few	17	CASSPPFRGGNYNEQFF	TGTGCCAGCAGTCCACCGTTCAGGGGTGGAAACTACAATGAGCAGTTCTTC
TRBV6-1	TRBJ2-3	.	.	12	CASSESTDTQYF	TGTGCCAGCAGTGAAAGCACAGATACGCAGTATTTT
TRBV27	TRBJ2-4	.	few	15	CASSLRTFGPNIQYF	TGTGCCAGCAGCCTAAGGACTTTTGGCCCTAACATTCAGTACTTC
TRBV2	TRBJ2-2	.	few	11	CASGYTGELFF	TGTGCCAGCGGATACACCGGGGAGCTGTTTTTT
TRBV4-3	TRBJ2-3	TRBD2	.	17	CASSPMGLANRADTQYF	TGCGCCAGCAGCCCAATGGGACTAGCCAACAGGGCAGATACGCAGTATTTT
TRBV7-9	TRBJ2-7	.	few	15	CASSSPRVGVGEQYF	TGTGCCAGCAGCTCCCCGAGGGTTGGGGTAGGCGAGCAGTACTTC